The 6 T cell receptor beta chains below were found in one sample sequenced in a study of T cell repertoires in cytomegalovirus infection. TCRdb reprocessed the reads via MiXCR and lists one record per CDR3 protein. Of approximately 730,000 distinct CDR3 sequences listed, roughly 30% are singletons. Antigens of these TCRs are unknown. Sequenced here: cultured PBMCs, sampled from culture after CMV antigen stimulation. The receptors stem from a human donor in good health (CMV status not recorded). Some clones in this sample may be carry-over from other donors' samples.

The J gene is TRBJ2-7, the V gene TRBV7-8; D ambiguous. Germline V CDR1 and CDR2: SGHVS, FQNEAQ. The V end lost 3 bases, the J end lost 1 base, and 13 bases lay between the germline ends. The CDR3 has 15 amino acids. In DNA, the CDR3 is TGTGCCAGCAGCTTGTTCCTAGGCCGGTCCTACGAGCAGTACTTC. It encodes CASSLFLGRSYEQYF.

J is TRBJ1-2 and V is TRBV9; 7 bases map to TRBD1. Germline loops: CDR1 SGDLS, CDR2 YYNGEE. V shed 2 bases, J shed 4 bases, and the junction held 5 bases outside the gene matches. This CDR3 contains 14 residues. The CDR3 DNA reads TGTGCCAGCAGCGTGGGGACAGCAACCTATGGCTACACCTTC. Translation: CASSVGTATYGYTF.

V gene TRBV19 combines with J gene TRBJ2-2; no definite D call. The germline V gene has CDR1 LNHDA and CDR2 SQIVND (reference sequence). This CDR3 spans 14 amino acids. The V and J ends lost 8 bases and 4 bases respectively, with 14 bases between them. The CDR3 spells CASGRLASTGELFF. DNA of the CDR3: TGTGCCAGTGGAAGACTCGCTAGCACCGGGGAGCTGTTTTTT.

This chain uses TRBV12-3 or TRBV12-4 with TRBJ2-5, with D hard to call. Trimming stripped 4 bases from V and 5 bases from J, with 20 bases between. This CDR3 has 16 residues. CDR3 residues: CASSSGGGLGEETQYF. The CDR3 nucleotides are TGTGCCAGCAGTTCCGGTGGTGGCCTGGGCGAGGAGACCCAGTACTTC.

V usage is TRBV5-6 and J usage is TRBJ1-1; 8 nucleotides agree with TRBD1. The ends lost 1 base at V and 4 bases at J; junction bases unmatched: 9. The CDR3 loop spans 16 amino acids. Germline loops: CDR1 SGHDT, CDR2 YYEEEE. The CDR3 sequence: CASSLRQGALGTEAFF. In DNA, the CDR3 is TGTGCCAGCAGCTTGCGGCAGGGGGCGCTGGGCACTGAAGCTTTCTTT.

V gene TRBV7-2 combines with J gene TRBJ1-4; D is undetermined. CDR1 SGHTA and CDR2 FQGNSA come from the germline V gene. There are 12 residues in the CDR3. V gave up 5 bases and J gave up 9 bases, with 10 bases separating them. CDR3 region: CASSLPIQKLFF. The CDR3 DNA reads TGTGCCAGCAGCCTACCCATTCAAAAACTGTTTTTT.